The rows below give T cell receptor beta chains drawn from one sample of a study of blood T cell repertoires in COVID-19. The method was immunoSEQ multiplex PCR; TCRdb's version includes in-frame clones alone and lacks a portion of them. The table lists fewer than 250,000 clones, approximately 80% of them singletons. What was sequenced was peripheral blood. These receptors originate from a woman in her 50s with acute or convalescent COVID-19. CDR3s include the opening cysteine and the closing phenylalanine or tryptophan. The order of the fields is clone size, D gene, J gene, V gene, CDR3 protein, CDR3 DNA. The D gene is left open where the match is weak. Clone size is stated in some rows and not others, as once, few, many or a class when expanded.

>NA|NA|TRBJ1-1|TRBV7-2
CASSLEAGYTEAFF
TGTGCCAGCAGCTTAGAAGCGGGGTACACTGAAGCTTTCTTT
>NA|NA|TRBJ2-2|TRBV19
CASRQDPGELFF
TGTGCCAGTAGACAGGACCCCGGGGAGCTGTTTTTT
>NA|NA|TRBJ2-1|TRBV5-4
CASSSDTGSRNEQFF
TGTGCCAGCAGCTCAGACACTGGGAGTCGGAATGAGCAGTTCTTC
>NA|TRBD1|TRBJ1-2|TRBV4-3
CASSPHSDRDYGYTF
TGCGCCAGCAGCCCCCATTCTGACAGGGACTATGGCTACACCTTC
>NA|NA|TRBJ1-2|TRBV18
CASSRGEDYGYTF
TGTGCCAGCTCACGGGGGGAGGACTATGGCTACACCTTC
>NA|NA|TRBJ2-2|TRBV28
CASSAAGARTGELFF
TGTGCCAGCAGTGCCGCGGGGGCGCGCACCGGGGAGCTGTTTTTT
>NA|NA|TRBJ2-2|TRBV28
CASSFRIAVTGELFF
TGTGCCAGCAGTTTTCGGATAGCGGTCACCGGGGAGCTGTTTTTT
>few|TRBD2|TRBJ2-7|TRBV5-4
CASSWTSGSSYEQYF
TGTGCCAGCAGCTGGACTAGCGGGAGCTCCTACGAGCAGTACTTC
>NA|TRBD1|TRBJ1-5|TRBV3-1/TRBV3-2
CASSPCARDRVICNQPQHF
TGTGCCAGCAGCCCCTGTGCCCGGGACAGGGTGATTTGCAATCAGCCCCAGCATTTT
>NA|TRBD1|TRBJ2-7|TRBV5-1
CASSWDRAGEQYF
TGCGCCAGCAGTTGGGACAGGGCCGGCGAGCAGTACTTC